Shown below are 26 T cell receptor beta chains from a single sample sequenced in a study of tumor-infiltrating lymphocytes in primary liver carcinoma. The study co-extracted DNA and RNA from roughly 20-30 mg of unsorted bulk tissue. The input was about 500 ng total RNA; TCR beta cDNA was made from it with a constant-region primer. Library construction for TCR beta comprised three nested multiplex PCR rounds performed with slightly modified ARM-PCR. Both of the initial two PCR rounds ran for around 9 cycles and employed TRBV1-TRBV30 forward primers alongside a C-beta reverse primer. From the multiplex PCR reads, TCRdb called clonotypes with MiXCR, one entry per CDR3 protein. This sample has about 74,000 distinct CDR3 sequences, with roughly three quarters found just once. The sequenced material came from liver tumor tissue from sampling region 4. Subset meaning: tumor region T4, right-lateral pole. All receptors derive from a man aged 35 to 55 with primary liver carcinoma and hepatitis B virus infection.

Turning to this clonotype: An end of the junction differs from the germline gene, which may be a read error. The rearrangement uses TRBV29-1 and TRBJ2-5; D gene uncertain. CDR3 length: 13 residues. The germline V gene has CDR1 SQVTM and CDR2 ANQGSEA. CDR3 protein: CSVDEIAGETQYF. In DNA, the CDR3 is TGCAGCGTTGACGAGATAGCCGGAGAGACCCAATACTTC.

About this clonotype itself: An end of the junction differs from the germline gene, which may be a read error. The chain couples TRBV11-2 to TRBJ2-1; 12 nucleotides agree with TRBD2. The length of the CDR3 is 16 residues. The germline gives CDR1 SGHAT, CDR2 FQNNGV. CDR3 nucleotide sequence: TGTGCCAGCAGCTCTCGACTAGCGGGAGATTTCATTGAGCAGTTATTC. Encoded protein: CASSSRLAGDFIEQLF.

The chain carries TRBV12-3 or TRBV12-4 and TRBJ2-3; D gene uncertain. V was pared by 5 bases and J by 4 bases, with 13 bases between. The CDR3 totals 14 residues. In DNA form, the CDR3 reads TGTGCCAGCAGTCTCATCCAAGGCGCAGATACGCAGTATTTT. The encoded protein is CASSLIQGADTQYF.

Regarding this clonotype: The junction and the germline gene differ at one end; a read error may be behind it. V usage is TRBV6-6 and J usage is TRBJ2-1; D is undetermined. The CDR3 is made up of 15 amino acids. Germline loops: CDR1 MNHNY, CDR2 SVGAGI (reference sequence). DNA for the CDR3: TGTGCCAACAGTTTCGGTAGTGGGGATTACAATGAGCAGTTCTTC. Protein product: CANSFGSGDYNEQFF.

In this sample, this clonotype turned up a few times. The genes are TRBV10-3 and TRBJ2-3; 8 nucleotides match TRBD2. CDR3 length: 16 amino acids. Germline CDR1 is ENHRY and CDR2 is SYGVKD. The V gene end was trimmed by 5 bases and the J gene end by 4 bases; junction bases not matched to a gene: 11. The CDR3 sequence is CAISPGSSGFSDTQYF. The DNA of the CDR3 is TGTGCCATCAGTCCTGGCTCTAGCGGGTTCTCAGATACGCAGTATTTT.

Note on this clonotype: Given a much more abundant clone one base away, this may be a read error. The rearrangement joins TRBV6-1 to TRBJ1-5, with TRBD1 identical over 11 bases. CDR1 is MNHNS, CDR2 SASEGT, per germline. The CDR3 is 14 residues long. The CDR3 coding sequence is TGTGCCAGCAGCGGGACAGGGGGAAATCGGCCCCAGCATTTT. Translating gives CASSGTGGNRPQHF.

This clonotype was seen only once. It is likely a read error, because the conserved phenylalanine at the end of the CDR3 is missing. The chain links TRBV28 to TRBJ2-3, with D possibly matching TRBD2 (6 bases). The CDR3 loop spans 13 amino acids. CDR1 MDHEN and CDR2 SYDVKM come from the germline V gene. The CDR3 DNA sequence: TGTGCTAGCAGCGGGTCGACTACCGATACGCAGTATTCT. This codes for CASSGSTTDTQYS.

Turning to this clonotype: This may stem from a read error, because a much larger clone lies one nucleotide away. This sequence joins TRBV5-6 and TRBJ2-7; the match to TRBD1 covers 8 bases. The germline V gene has CDR1 SGHDT and CDR2 YYEEEE. This CDR3 contains 14 residues. CDR3 region: CTSSNRDRSYEQYF. As DNA, the CDR3 is TGTACCAGCAGCAACCGGGACAGGAGCTACGAGCAGTACTTC. Looking up the rest from reference TRBV5-6 and TRBJ2-7 gives the full variable domain: DAGVTQSPTHLIKTRGQQVTLRCSPKSGHDTVSWYQQALGQGPQFIFQYYEEEERQRGNFPDRFSGHQFPNYSSELNVNALLLGDSALYLCTSSNRDRSYEQYFGPGTRLTVT.

Ten or more counts support this clonotype. The genes are TRBV20-1 and TRBJ2-7, with D tentatively TRBD1 or TRBD2 (5 bases each). V was clipped by 1 base and J by 6 bases, with 10 bases between them. The germline V gene encodes CDR1 DFQATT and CDR2 SNEGSKA (reference sequence). The CDR3 spans 12 residues. As DNA, the CDR3 is TGCAGTGCTAGAGGGGACGGGTTCGAGCAGTACTTC. Encoded protein: CSARGDGFEQYF.

As concerns this clonotype: At one end the junction does not follow the germline gene, possibly because of a read error. CDR3: CASCQPDSRTNTRELFF. The DNA for the CDR3 is TGCGCCAGCTGCCAACCTGATAGCAGGACGAATACCAGGGAGCTGTTTTTT. The chain couples TRBV4-1 to TRBJ2-2; no reliable D call. In germline, CDR1 is MGHRA, CDR2 YSYEKL. CDR3 size: 17 residues.

Turning to this clonotype: A much larger clone is a single base away; this may be a read error. The chain employs TRBV10-3 and TRBJ1-1; D gene uncertain. CDR1 ENHRY and CDR2 SYGVKD come from the germline V gene. V was clipped by 4 bases and J by 1 base, with 13 bases between them. This CDR3 comprises 15 residues. This CDR3 reads CAISGSARQNTEAFF. CDR3 coding DNA: TGTGCCATCAGTGGGTCGGCAAGACAGAACACTGAAGCTTTCTTT.

This clonotype was observed at least ten times. The chain recombines TRBV25-1 with TRBJ2-3; TRBD2 matches 14 bases. Germline lookup yields CDR1 MGHDK and CDR2 SYGVNS. The CDR3 runs 15 residues. J lost 3 bases, V lost 10 bases, and 6 bases had no gene match. The DNA of the CDR3 is TGTGCCATCTCCGGGACTAGCGGGAGAACAGATACGCAGTATTTT. This sequence encodes CAISGTSGRTDTQYF. Full variable domain (missing parts from reference TRBV25-1 and TRBJ2-3): EADIYQTPRYLVIGTGKKITLECSQTMGHDKMYWYQQDPGMELHLIHYSYGVNSTEKGDLSSESTVSRIRTEHFPLTLESARPSHTSQYLCAISGTSGRTDTQYFGPGTRLTVL.

The chain links TRBV7-9 to TRBJ1-5; 10 nucleotides agree with TRBD1. V lost 5 bases to trimming and J lost 7 bases; unmatched junction nucleotides: 5. Germline loops: CDR1 SEHNR, CDR2 FQNEAQ (reference sequence). The CDR3 is 14 amino acids. The CDR3 DNA sequence: TGTGCCAGCAGCCTCGGACAGGGGGAACAGCCCCAGCATTTT. Amino acid sequence: CASSLGQGEQPQHF.

In its sample, this clonotype was seen a few times. Here the CDR3 omits its conserved ending phenylalanine or tryptophan, so a read error is the likely source. The chain joins TRBV5-4 to TRBJ2-2, with D perhaps matching TRBD2 (6 bases). Germline CDR1 reads SGHNT; CDR2 reads YYREEE (reference sequence). The CDR3 contains 15 residues. CDR3 in amino acids: CASSPFSGGTGELFL. DNA for the CDR3: TGTGCCAGCAGCCCTTTTAGCGGAGGCACCGGGGAACTGTTTCTT.

There are many counts of this clonotype. This chain uses TRBV19 with TRBJ2-5, with 7 bases that match TRBD1. The CDR3 is 12 amino acids. CDR1 is LNHDA and CDR2 is SQIVND in the germline V gene (reference sequence). With V trimmed by 10 bases and J by 5 bases, 7 bases remained unmatched. The CDR3 region is CATRDSRETQYF. CDR3 nucleotides: TGTGCCACGAGGGACAGCCGGGAGACCCAGTACTTC.

This clonotype was detected many times. The V call is TRBV5-1, the J call TRBJ2-7; D might be TRBD1 or TRBD2, each matching 5 bases. Germline assignment: CDR1 SGHRS and CDR2 YFSETQ. V was trimmed by 4 bases and J by 0 bases, leaving 11 bases between them. CDR3 length: 14 amino acids. CDR3 sequence: CASSVGPDSYEQYF. The CDR3 bases are TGCGCCAGCAGCGTGGGACCCGACTCCTACGAGCAGTACTTC. The whole variable domain, remainder taken from reference TRBV5-1 and TRBJ2-7, is KAGVTQTPRYLIKTRGQQVTLSCSPISGHRSVSWYQQTPGQGLQFLFEYFSETQRNKGNFPGRFSGRQFSNSRSEMNVSTLELGDSALYLCASSVGPDSYEQYFGPGTRLTVT.

Of note for this clonotype: This may be a read error: a much more frequent sequence differs by one nucleotide. This rearrangement joins TRBV7-9 to TRBJ2-1; D is perhaps TRBD1 (6 bases). CDR3 length: 14 amino acids. Germline CDR1 and CDR2: SEHNR and FQNEAQ (reference sequence). CDR3 sequence reads: CASSLVQGGGEHFF. Here the CDR3 DNA reads TGTGCCAGCAGCCTAGTACAGGGCGGAGGTGAGCATTTCTTC.

The chain recombines TRBV29-1 with TRBJ1-2; 11 nucleotides agree with TRBD1. CDR1 and CDR2 (germline): SQVTM, ANQGSEA. The CDR3 is 16 residues long. Trimming removed 6 bases from V and 6 bases from J; junction bases left unmatched: 15. This chain's CDR3 is CSVTTLSDRGPNGYTF. For the CDR3, the DNA is TGCAGCGTCACAACCCTATCGGACAGGGGGCCAAATGGCTACACCTTC.

Note on this clonotype: One end of the junction is discordant with germline, which a read error may explain. J is TRBJ2-7 and V is TRBV12-3 or TRBV12-4, with 10 nucleotides matching TRBD2. The CDR3 is 16 residues long. CDR3 DNA sequence: TGTGACAGCGAACCGAGACTAGCGGGCAGCTACTACGAGCAGTACTTC. Translating it yields CDSEPRLAGSYYEQYF.

This clonotype is medium-sized in the sample. V gene TRBV11-3 combines with J gene TRBJ2-1, with unresolved D. Germline V gives CDR1 SGHNT, CDR2 YENEEA. This CDR3 has 16 amino acids. V was clipped by 2 bases and J by 0 bases, with 11 bases between them. CDR3 sequence: CASSLTAAGSYNEQFF. DNA of the CDR3: TGTGCCAGCAGCTTAACAGCCGCCGGCTCCTACAATGAGCAGTTCTTC.

Details on this clonotype: Its ends do not fully match the called genes, so a read error is possible. V usage is TRBV12-3 or TRBV12-4 and J usage is TRBJ2-7, with a weak D call TRBD2 (5 bases). The length of the CDR3 is 13 residues. DNA for the CDR3: TGTGCCAGCGCCGGGGTGAGCACCTACGAGCAATACTTC. Translating it yields CASAGVSTYEQYF.

Details on this clonotype: The junction does not match germline at one end; this may be a read error. The chain carries TRBV28 and TRBJ2-7; no definite D call. The CDR3 is 12 residues long. CDR1 MDHEN and CDR2 SYDVKM come from the germline V gene. The CDR3, as DNA: TGTGTCAGCAGTTTCCCAGGCAGGGAGCAGTACTTC. The encoded protein is CVSSFPGREQYF.

The chain couples TRBV11-2 to TRBJ2-3; tentative D call: TRBD2 (7 bases). The CDR3 contains 14 residues. V shed 11 bases and J shed 4 bases, with 19 bases lying between them. Per the germline V gene, CDR1 is SGHAT and CDR2 is FQNNGV. The CDR3 region is CAGGAREQADTQYF. CDR3 DNA sequence: TGTGCCGGGGGGGCACGGGAGCAAGCAGATACGCAGTATTTT.

Of note for this clonotype: One base away lies a much larger clone, so this may be a sequencing read error. This chain uses TRBV12-3 or TRBV12-4 with TRBJ2-3; D is unresolved. V was trimmed by 9 bases and J by 0 bases, leaving 10 bases between them. The CDR3 is 13 residues long. The CDR3 DNA reads as TGTGCCAGTCTGAAGATCAGCACAGATACGCAGTATTTT. Encoded protein: CASLKISTDTQYF.

V gene TRBV5-1 combines with J gene TRBJ2-7; the match to TRBD2 covers 12 bases. Germline CDR1 SGHRS, CDR2 YFSETQ. The CDR3 sequence is 15 residues long. V dropped 4 bases and J dropped 11; count of bases not matched to a gene: 13. Here the CDR3 reads CASSVELAGGPKKYF. The CDR3 nucleotides read TGCGCCAGCAGCGTGGAGCTAGCGGGAGGGCCGAAAAAGTACTTC.

This clonotype was counted at least ten times. This sequence joins TRBV5-1 and TRBJ2-5; 12 bases align to TRBD2. V was pared by 7 bases and J by 3 bases, with 13 bases of the junction left unmatched. Per the germline V gene, CDR1 is SGHRS and CDR2 is YFSETQ. The CDR3 consists of 17 residues. The CDR3 DNA reads TGCGCCAGCTCTCTTGTCGTACTAGCGGGAGGAAAAGAGACCCAGTACTTC. Its translation is CASSLVVLAGGKETQYF.